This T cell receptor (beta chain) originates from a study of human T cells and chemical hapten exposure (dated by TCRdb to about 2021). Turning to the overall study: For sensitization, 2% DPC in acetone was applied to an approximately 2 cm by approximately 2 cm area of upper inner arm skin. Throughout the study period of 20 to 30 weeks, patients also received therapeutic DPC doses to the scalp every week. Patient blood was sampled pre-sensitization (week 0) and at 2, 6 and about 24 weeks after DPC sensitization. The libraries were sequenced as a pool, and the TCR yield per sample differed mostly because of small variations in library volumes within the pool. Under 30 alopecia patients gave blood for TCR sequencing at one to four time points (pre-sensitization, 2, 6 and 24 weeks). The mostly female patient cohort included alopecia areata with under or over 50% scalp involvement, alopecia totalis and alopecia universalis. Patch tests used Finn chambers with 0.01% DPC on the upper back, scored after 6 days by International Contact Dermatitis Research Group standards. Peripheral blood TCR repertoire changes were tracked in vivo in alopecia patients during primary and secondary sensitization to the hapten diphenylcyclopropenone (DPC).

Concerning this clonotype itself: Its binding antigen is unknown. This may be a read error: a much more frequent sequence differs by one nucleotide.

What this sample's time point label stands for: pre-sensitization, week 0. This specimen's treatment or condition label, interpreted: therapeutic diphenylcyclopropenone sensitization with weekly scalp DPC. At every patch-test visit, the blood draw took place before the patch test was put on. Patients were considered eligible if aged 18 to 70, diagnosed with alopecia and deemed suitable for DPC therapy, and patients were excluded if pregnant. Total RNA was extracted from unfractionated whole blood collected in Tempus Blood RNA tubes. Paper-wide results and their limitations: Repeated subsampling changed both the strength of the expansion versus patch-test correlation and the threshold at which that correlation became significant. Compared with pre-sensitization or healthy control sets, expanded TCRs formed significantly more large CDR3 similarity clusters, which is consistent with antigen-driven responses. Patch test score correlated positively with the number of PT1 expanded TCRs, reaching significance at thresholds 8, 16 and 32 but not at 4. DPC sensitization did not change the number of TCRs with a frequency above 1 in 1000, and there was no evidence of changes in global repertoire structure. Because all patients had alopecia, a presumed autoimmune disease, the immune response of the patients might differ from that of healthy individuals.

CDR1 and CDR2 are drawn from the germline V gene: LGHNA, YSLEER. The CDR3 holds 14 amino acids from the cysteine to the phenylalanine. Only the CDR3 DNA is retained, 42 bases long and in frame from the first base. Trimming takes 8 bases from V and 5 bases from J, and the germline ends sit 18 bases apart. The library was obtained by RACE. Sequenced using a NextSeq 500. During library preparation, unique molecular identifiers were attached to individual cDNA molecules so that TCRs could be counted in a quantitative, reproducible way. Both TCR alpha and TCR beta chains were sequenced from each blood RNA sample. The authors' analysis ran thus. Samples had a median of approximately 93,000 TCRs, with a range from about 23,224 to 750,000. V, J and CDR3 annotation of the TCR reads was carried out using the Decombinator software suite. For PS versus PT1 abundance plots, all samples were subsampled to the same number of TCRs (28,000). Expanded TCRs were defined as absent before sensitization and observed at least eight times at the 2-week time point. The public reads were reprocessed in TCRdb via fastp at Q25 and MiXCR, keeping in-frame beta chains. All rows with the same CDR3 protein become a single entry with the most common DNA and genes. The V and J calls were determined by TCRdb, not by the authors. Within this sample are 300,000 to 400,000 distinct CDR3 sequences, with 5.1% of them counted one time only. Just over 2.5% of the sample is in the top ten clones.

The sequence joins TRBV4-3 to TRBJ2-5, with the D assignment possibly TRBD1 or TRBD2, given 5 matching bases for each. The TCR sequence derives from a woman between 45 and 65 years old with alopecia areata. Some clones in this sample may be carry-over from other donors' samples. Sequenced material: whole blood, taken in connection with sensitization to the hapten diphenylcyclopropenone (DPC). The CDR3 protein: CASGLDSAGETQYF. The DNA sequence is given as TGCGCCAGCGGCCTAGACAGCGCGGGCGAGACCCAGTACTTC.